Listed below are T cell receptor beta chains from one sample, sequenced in a study of breast tumors, draining lymph nodes, adjacent tissues. TCRdb reprocessed the multiplex PCR reads with MiXCR, giving one entry per CDR3 protein. The sample lists under 350,000 distinct CDR3 sequences; 30% to 35% were seen once. Sequencing used axillary lymph node tissue. Receptors were obtained from a female donor with breast cancer. Some clones in this sample may be carry-over from other donors' samples. The CDR3 runs from the conserved cysteine through the conserved F or W. A D gene is named only where the DNA matches it firmly. The size of a clone is reported for some rows only, either as once, few or many, or as a class for expanded clones.

j_call: TRBJ2-2
d_call: .
v_call: TRBV11-2
clone_size: many
cdr3_aa: CASSLWGPTTTLFF
cdr3_nt: TGTGCCAGCAGCTTATGGGGGCCTACGACCACCCTGTTTTTT

j_call: TRBJ1-3
d_call: .
v_call: TRBV6-5
clone_size: .
cdr3_aa: CASCGGLGNTIYF
cdr3_nt: TGTGCCAGCTGCGGGGGGCTTGGAAACACCATATATTTT

j_call: TRBJ2-6
d_call: .
v_call: TRBV7-2
clone_size: .
cdr3_aa: CASSPSPLAGANVLTF
cdr3_nt: TGTGCCAGCAGCCCTAGCCCCTTAGCGGGGGCCAACGTCCTGACTTTC

j_call: TRBJ2-3
d_call: TRBD2
v_call: TRBV19
clone_size: many
cdr3_aa: CATTAGLADTDTQYF
cdr3_nt: TGTGCCACCACGGCTGGACTAGCAGACACAGATACGCAGTATTTT

j_call: TRBJ1-5
d_call: TRBD1
v_call: TRBV12-3/TRBV12-4
clone_size: once
cdr3_aa: CASSGTGGGQTQHF
cdr3_nt: TGTGCCAGCAGTGGTACAGGGGGCGGGCAGACCCAGCATTTT

j_call: TRBJ2-7
d_call: .
v_call: TRBV3-1
clone_size: .
cdr3_aa: CASSRAGVGPTYEQYF
cdr3_nt: TGTGCCAGCAGCCGGGCTGGGGTAGGCCCCACCTACGAGCAGTACTTC

j_call: TRBJ2-1
d_call: .
v_call: TRBV7-2
clone_size: many
cdr3_aa: CASSLRQTYNEQFF
cdr3_nt: TGTGCCAGCAGCTTACGGCAGACTTACAATGAGCAGTTCTTC

j_call: TRBJ2-5
d_call: .
v_call: TRBV7-6
clone_size: many
cdr3_aa: CASSLAGSSLQETQYF
cdr3_nt: TGTGCCAGCAGCTTAGCCGGATCGAGCCTCCAAGAGACCCAGTACTTC

j_call: TRBJ2-7
d_call: .
v_call: TRBV4-3
clone_size: many
cdr3_aa: CASSQDLQKGEQYF
cdr3_nt: TGCGCCAGCAGCCAAGACTTACAGAAAGGCGAGCAGTACTTC

j_call: TRBJ2-1
d_call: TRBD1
v_call: TRBV29-1
clone_size: many
cdr3_aa: CSVEEGRGFENEQFF
cdr3_nt: TGCAGCGTTGAAGAGGGCAGGGGGTTCGAGAATGAGCAGTTCTTC

j_call: TRBJ1-2
d_call: .
v_call: TRBV27
clone_size: .
cdr3_aa: CASSFQTGGGYTF
cdr3_nt: TGTGCCAGCAGTTTTCAGACCGGAGGTGGCTACACCTTC

j_call: TRBJ2-2
d_call: .
v_call: TRBV6-6
clone_size: .
cdr3_aa: CASTRSAGELFF
cdr3_nt: TGTGCCAGCACTCGTTCGGCCGGGGAGCTGTTTTTT

j_call: TRBJ2-7
d_call: .
v_call: TRBV7-9
clone_size: many
cdr3_aa: CASSPFLASDSYEQYF
cdr3_nt: TGTGCCAGCAGCCCATTCCTAGCGTCAGACTCCTACGAGCAGTACTTC

j_call: TRBJ1-4
d_call: .
v_call: TRBV11-3
clone_size: many
cdr3_aa: CASSPNRAGEKLFF
cdr3_nt: TGTGCCAGCAGCCCTAACAGGGCAGGGGAAAAACTGTTTTTT

j_call: TRBJ2-6
d_call: .
v_call: TRBV6-5
clone_size: .
cdr3_aa: CASSHSTGGANVLTF
cdr3_nt: TGTGCCAGCAGTCACTCGACAGGTGGGGCCAACGTCCTGACTTTC

j_call: TRBJ2-2
d_call: .
v_call: TRBV3-1
clone_size: many
cdr3_aa: CASRHTGELFF
cdr3_nt: TGTGCCAGCAGGCATACCGGGGAGCTGTTTTTT

j_call: TRBJ2-7
d_call: TRBD1
v_call: TRBV5-1
clone_size: many
cdr3_aa: CASSLGQGALYEQYF
cdr3_nt: TGCGCCAGCAGCTTAGGGCAGGGGGCTCTCTACGAGCAGTACTTC

j_call: TRBJ1-2
d_call: .
v_call: TRBV7-8
clone_size: many
cdr3_aa: CASSLVRGREGIYGYTF
cdr3_nt: TGTGCCAGCAGCTTAGTCCGAGGCAGGGAAGGTATCTATGGCTACACCTTC

j_call: TRBJ2-3
d_call: TRBD2
v_call: TRBV12-3/TRBV12-4
clone_size: many
cdr3_aa: CASSLDPSGTGDTQYF
cdr3_nt: TGTGCCAGCAGCCTAGATCCTAGCGGGACGGGAGATACGCAGTATTTT

j_call: TRBJ2-1
d_call: TRBD1
v_call: TRBV2
clone_size: many
cdr3_aa: CASSETGTGNEQFF
cdr3_nt: TGTGCCAGCAGTGAAACTGGGACAGGCAATGAGCAGTTCTTC

j_call: TRBJ2-1
d_call: TRBD2
v_call: TRBV7-8
clone_size: many
cdr3_aa: CASSLGITSGSYNEQFF
cdr3_nt: TGTGCCAGCAGCTTAGGAATAACTAGCGGGAGTTACAATGAGCAGTTCTTC

j_call: TRBJ2-2
d_call: .
v_call: TRBV6-5
clone_size: many
cdr3_aa: CASRPTKLVGELFF
cdr3_nt: TGTGCCAGCAGGCCTACCAAGCTCGTGGGGGAGCTGTTTTTT

j_call: TRBJ2-7
d_call: TRBD2
v_call: TRBV10-1
clone_size: many
cdr3_aa: CASSRSGSGHEQYF
cdr3_nt: TGCGCCAGCAGTCGTAGCGGGAGTGGTCACGAGCAGTACTTC

j_call: TRBJ2-5
d_call: .
v_call: TRBV20-1
clone_size: .
cdr3_aa: CSATKEASNQPQYF
cdr3_nt: TGCAGTGCGACCAAGGAGGCTAGCAATCAGCCCCAGTACTTC

j_call: TRBJ2-2
d_call: TRBD2
v_call: TRBV5-4
clone_size: many
cdr3_aa: CASSPKGLADTGELFF
cdr3_nt: TGTGCCAGCAGCCCAAAAGGACTAGCGGACACCGGGGAGCTGTTTTTT

j_call: TRBJ1-2
d_call: .
v_call: TRBV30
clone_size: few
cdr3_aa: CAWSVMRATRGYTF
cdr3_nt: TGTGCCTGGAGTGTCATGCGGGCTACTAGGGGCTACACCTTC

j_call: TRBJ2-5
d_call: TRBD1
v_call: TRBV18
clone_size: .
cdr3_aa: CASSLPGQNVQETQYF
cdr3_nt: TGTGCCAGCTCACTTCCGGGACAGAACGTCCAAGAGACCCAGTACTTC

j_call: TRBJ2-2
d_call: .
v_call: TRBV12-5
clone_size: many
cdr3_aa: CASGFRVTGELFF
cdr3_nt: TGTGCTAGTGGTTTCAGGGTCACCGGGGAGCTGTTTTTT

j_call: TRBJ1-6
d_call: .
v_call: TRBV7-3
clone_size: many
cdr3_aa: CASSYGDIGSPLHF
cdr3_nt: TGTGCCAGCAGTTATGGGGACATCGGCTCACCCCTCCACTTT

j_call: TRBJ1-5
d_call: TRBD1
v_call: TRBV20-1
clone_size: many
cdr3_aa: CSAGGGRQGGQPQHF
cdr3_nt: TGCAGTGCTGGGGGGGGGAGACAGGGTGGTCAGCCCCAGCATTTT

j_call: TRBJ1-2
d_call: TRBD1
v_call: TRBV20-1
clone_size: many
cdr3_aa: CSGTGTGGDYGYTF
cdr3_nt: TGCAGTGGCACCGGGACAGGAGGCGACTATGGCTACACCTTC

j_call: TRBJ1-2
d_call: TRBD1
v_call: TRBV4-1
clone_size: many
cdr3_aa: CASSERQGASGYTF
cdr3_nt: TGCGCCAGCAGCGAGAGACAGGGGGCCAGTGGCTACACCTTC

j_call: TRBJ2-3
d_call: .
v_call: TRBV7-6
clone_size: many
cdr3_aa: CASSLAGRDTQYF
cdr3_nt: TGTGCCAGCAGCTTAGCAGGGAGAGATACGCAGTATTTT

j_call: TRBJ2-4
d_call: TRBD2
v_call: TRBV6-5
clone_size: .
cdr3_aa: CASSLTDSGKNIQYF
cdr3_nt: TGTGCCAGCAGCCTTACTGATAGCGGGAAAAACATTCAGTACTTC

j_call: TRBJ1-2
d_call: .
v_call: TRBV4-2
clone_size: many
cdr3_aa: CASSQDPVEGTRGGYTF
cdr3_nt: TGTGCCAGCAGCCAAGACCCCGTTGAGGGTACGAGGGGAGGCTACACCTTC

j_call: TRBJ1-1
d_call: .
v_call: TRBV7-2
clone_size: many
cdr3_aa: CASSLAGNTEAFF
cdr3_nt: TGTGCCAGCAGCTTAGCAGGGAACACTGAAGCTTTCTTT

j_call: TRBJ1-2
d_call: .
v_call: TRBV18
clone_size: .
cdr3_aa: CASSEGGGNYGYTF
cdr3_nt: TGTGCCAGCTCGGAAGGTGGGGGAAACTATGGCTACACCTTC

j_call: TRBJ2-2
d_call: TRBD1
v_call: TRBV20-1
clone_size: many
cdr3_aa: CSARQSGQVITGELFF
cdr3_nt: TGCAGTGCTAGACAATCGGGACAGGTGATCACCGGGGAGCTGTTTTTT

j_call: TRBJ2-6
d_call: .
v_call: TRBV20-1
clone_size: many
cdr3_aa: CSASRRSGANVLTF
cdr3_nt: TGCAGTGCTAGTAGGAGATCTGGGGCCAACGTCCTGACTTTC

j_call: TRBJ2-7
d_call: .
v_call: TRBV5-4
clone_size: many
cdr3_aa: CASSLAGGISSYEQYF
cdr3_nt: TGTGCCAGCAGCTTGGCCGGAGGAATCAGCTCCTACGAGCAGTACTTC

j_call: TRBJ2-7
d_call: .
v_call: TRBV6-4
clone_size: few
cdr3_aa: CASSQQADSYEQYF
cdr3_nt: TGTGCCAGCAGTCAGCAGGCAGACTCCTACGAGCAGTACTTC

j_call: TRBJ2-7
d_call: .
v_call: TRBV27
clone_size: .
cdr3_aa: CASSLIGAEQYF
cdr3_nt: TGTGCCAGCAGTTTGATCGGTGCCGAGCAGTACTTC

j_call: TRBJ2-2
d_call: .
v_call: TRBV5-5
clone_size: many
cdr3_aa: CASSLGVGGNTGELFF
cdr3_nt: TGTGCCAGCAGCTTGGGTGTGGGGGGGAACACCGGGGAGCTGTTTTTT

j_call: TRBJ2-5
d_call: .
v_call: TRBV29-1
clone_size: many
cdr3_aa: CSHGGGPGGVETQYF
cdr3_nt: TGCAGCCATGGGGGGGGGCCTGGGGGTGTAGAGACCCAGTACTTC

j_call: TRBJ2-3
d_call: .
v_call: TRBV20-1
clone_size: .
cdr3_aa: CSAMTEWGYNEQYF
cdr3_nt: TGCAGTGCTATGACAGAGTGGGGTTACAATGAGCAGTATTTT

j_call: TRBJ2-2
d_call: .
v_call: TRBV20-1
clone_size: .
cdr3_aa: CSASRGELFF
cdr3_nt: TGCAGTGCTAGCAGGGGGGAGCTGTTTTTT

j_call: TRBJ2-6
d_call: .
v_call: TRBV9
clone_size: .
cdr3_aa: CASSNRVQNTGANVLTF
cdr3_nt: TGTGCCAGCAGTAACCGGGTCCAGAACACCGGGGCCAACGTCCTGACTTTC

j_call: TRBJ2-7
d_call: .
v_call: TRBV5-4
clone_size: many
cdr3_aa: CASKGSIISYEQYF
cdr3_nt: TGTGCCAGCAAGGGGTCAATAATCTCCTACGAGCAGTACTTC

j_call: TRBJ2-1
d_call: .
v_call: TRBV14
clone_size: many
cdr3_aa: CASSQVRAEQFF
cdr3_nt: TGTGCCAGCAGCCAAGTGAGGGCGGAGCAGTTCTTC

j_call: TRBJ2-1
d_call: TRBD2
v_call: TRBV9
clone_size: .
cdr3_aa: CASSPWLAGGSYNEQFF
cdr3_nt: TGTGCCAGCAGCCCCTGGTTAGCGGGAGGGTCCTACAATGAGCAGTTCTTC

j_call: TRBJ2-5
d_call: .
v_call: TRBV7-9
clone_size: many
cdr3_aa: CASSSPEGVQYF
cdr3_nt: TGTGCCAGCAGTTCCCCGGAGGGGGTCCAGTACTTC

j_call: TRBJ2-4
d_call: .
v_call: TRBV12-3/TRBV12-4
clone_size: .
cdr3_aa: CASSLGLGIAKNIQYF
cdr3_nt: TGTGCCAGCAGTTTAGGACTAGGTATAGCCAAAAACATTCAGTACTTC

j_call: TRBJ1-2
d_call: .
v_call: TRBV20-1
clone_size: many
cdr3_aa: CSASLGDYGYTF
cdr3_nt: TGCAGTGCTAGCCTCGGCGACTATGGCTACACCTTC

j_call: TRBJ2-7
d_call: TRBD1
v_call: TRBV13
clone_size: many
cdr3_aa: CASSLGTGIFVYEQYF
cdr3_nt: TGTGCCAGCAGCTTAGGGACAGGGATCTTCGTCTACGAGCAGTACTTC

j_call: TRBJ2-2
d_call: TRBD1
v_call: TRBV11-1
clone_size: many
cdr3_aa: CASSARTGNTGELFF
cdr3_nt: TGTGCCAGCAGCGCCCGGACAGGCAACACCGGGGAGCTGTTTTTT

j_call: TRBJ2-5
d_call: .
v_call: TRBV20-1
clone_size: many
cdr3_aa: CSASRRGETQYF
cdr3_nt: TGCAGTGCTAGTCGACGGGGTGAGACCCAGTACTTC

j_call: TRBJ1-6
d_call: .
v_call: TRBV27
clone_size: .
cdr3_aa: CASSLTHSYSSPLHF
cdr3_nt: TGTGCCAGCAGTTTAACACACTCCTATAGTTCACCCCTCCACTTT

j_call: TRBJ2-1
d_call: TRBD2
v_call: TRBV12-3/TRBV12-4
clone_size: many
cdr3_aa: CASSSSLRGRAEQFF
cdr3_nt: TGTGCCAGCAGTTCCTCGTTGCGCGGGAGGGCTGAGCAGTTCTTC

j_call: TRBJ2-7
d_call: .
v_call: TRBV28
clone_size: .
cdr3_aa: CASSPDHEQYF
cdr3_nt: TGTGCCAGCAGTCCTGACCACGAGCAGTACTTC